The 25 T cell receptor beta chains given below trace back to one sample, sequenced in a study of T cells in Graves' hyperthyroidism and ophthalmopathy. Template material for amplifying TCR beta CDR3 regions consisted of RNA transcripts. Researchers ran a first-round RT-PCR on the TCR CDR3 using the HTBI primer set. MiXCR was run by TCRdb on the multiplex PCR reads, yielding one entry per CDR3 protein. The data hold hundreds of thousands of distinct CDR3 sequences, with around a sixth observed a single time. Sample: blood. Receptor source: a woman under 30 with Graves' hyperthyroidism.

In this sample, this clonotype turned up many times. V gene TRBV5-1 combines with J gene TRBJ1-1, with TRBD1 as a possible D gene (5 bases). Trimming stripped 3 bases from V and 7 bases from J, with 16 bases between. This CDR3 contains 14 residues. CDR1 and CDR2 from the germline V gene are SGHRS and YFSETQ. CDR3 protein: CASSSRAGTFEAFF. The CDR3 DNA is TGCGCCAGCAGCTCGAGGGCAGGGACGTTTGAAGCTTTCTTT.

The chain links TRBV28 to TRBJ1-1; D unresolved. Trimming left V 6 bases short and J 0 bases short, with 14 bases between. The CDR3 is 15 amino acids. The germline CDR1 and CDR2 sequences are MDHEN and SYDVKM. CDR3 in DNA: TGTGCCAGCAGCACGGGCCTTAATATGAACACTGAAGCTTTCTTT. The encoded protein is CASSTGLNMNTEAFF.

The sample holds many counts of this clonotype. The chain couples TRBV28 to TRBJ1-1; D gene ambiguous. V shed 7 bases and J shed 0 bases, with 9 bases lying between them. The CDR3 sequence is 13 residues long. Per the germline V gene, CDR1 is MDHEN and CDR2 is SYDVKM. For the CDR3, the DNA is TGTGCCAGCACCGCAGTTATGAACACTGAAGCTTTCTTT. This codes for CASTAVMNTEAFF.

This clonotype was picked up many times. This rearrangement joins TRBV5-6 to TRBJ1-1, with D maybe TRBD1 (5 bases). The CDR3 loop spans 15 amino acids. Germline V gene data show CDR1 as SGHDT and CDR2 as YYEEEE. Between the trimmed V and J ends, which lost 4 bases and 3 bases, there was a span of 16 bases. CDR3 sequence: CASSPYARAYTEAFF. The CDR3 DNA is TGTGCCAGCAGCCCGTACGCCAGGGCCTACACTGAAGCTTTCTTT.

Ten or more counts support this clonotype. This chain connects TRBV7-3 to TRBJ2-3; TRBD2 aligns across 10 bases. Germline V CDR1 and CDR2: SGHTA, FQGTGA. Germline trimming cut 4 bases from V and 2 bases from J; bases unmatched to any gene: 3. This CDR3 has 15 amino acids. CDR3 nucleotides: TGTGCCAGCAGCTCGACTAGCGGGTACACAGATACGCAGTATTTT. Its translation: CASSSTSGYTDTQYF.

This clonotype occurred many times. This chain links TRBV6-1 with TRBJ2-1; D possibly corresponds to TRBD2 (6 bases). The CDR3 loop spans 15 amino acids. With 6 bases removed from V and 6 bases from J, the gap between germline ends came to 18 bases. The germline CDR1 and CDR2 sequences are MNHNS and SASEGT. The CDR3 nucleotides are TGTGCCAGCAGCGCCGGGATCGTCGGGGGCAATGAGCAGTTCTTC. Encoded protein: CASSAGIVGGNEQFF.

The V call is TRBV11-2, the J call TRBJ2-7; 11 nucleotides agree with TRBD1. The germline V gene encodes CDR1 SGHAT and CDR2 FQNNGV. This CDR3 is built from 17 residues. V shed 10 bases and J 2 bases; nucleotides not matched to a gene: 16. CDR3: CATSRLGTGGMTYEQYF. In nucleotides, the CDR3 is TGTGCCACATCTAGGCTGGGGACAGGGGGAATGACCTACGAGCAGTACTTC.

The chain employs TRBV27 and TRBJ2-1; D not certain. V dropped 0 bases and J dropped 8 bases, with 11 bases sitting between them. This CDR3 comprises 14 residues. CDR1 and CDR2 from the germline V gene are MNHEY and SMNVEV (reference sequence). The CDR3: CASSLSSSGYEQFF. The CDR3 DNA reads TGTGCCAGCAGTTTATCGAGCTCGGGTTATGAGCAGTTCTTC.

V gene TRBV7-8 combines with J gene TRBJ2-1; 10 bases are shared with TRBD2. The junction had 10 bases not matched to a gene; V was cut back by 7 bases and J by 7 bases. The CDR3 contains 15 residues. From germline, CDR1 is SGHVS and CDR2 FQNEAQ. CDR3 nucleotides: TGTGCCAGCACCCTAGGGAGCGGGAGGGTTAATGAGCAGTTCTTC. Translated: CASTLGSGRVNEQFF. Full variable domain (remainder filled in from reference TRBV7-8 and TRBJ2-1): GAGVSQSPRYKVAKRGQDVALRCDPISGHVSLFWYQQALGQGPEFLTYFQNEAQLDKSGLPSDRFFAERPEGSVSTLKIQRTQQEDSAVYLCASTLGSGRVNEQFFGPGTRLTVL.

Ten or more counts support this clonotype. This chain connects TRBV9 to TRBJ2-2; D might be TRBD1 (6 bases). Germline lookup yields CDR1 SGDLS and CDR2 YYNGEE. Trimming left V 0 bases short and J 6 bases short, with 12 bases between. The CDR3 sequence is 15 residues long. The CDR3 DNA sequence: TGTGCCAGCAGCGTAGAGGACAGTGGAGCCGGGGAGCTGTTTTTT. This gives the protein CASSVEDSGAGELFF.

This clonotype has ten or more counts. The chain is built from TRBV12-3 or TRBV12-4 and TRBJ2-2; unclear D gene. Deletions cut 7 bases from V and 5 bases from J, with 5 bases between. The CDR3 is 11 residues long. The chain's CDR3 is CASKLTGELFF. CDR3 coding DNA: TGTGCCAGCAAGTTGACCGGGGAGCTGTTTTTT.

This clonotype was detected ten times or more. The CDR3 reads CSAYAGSHEQFF. Here the CDR3 DNA reads TGCAGCGCCTATGCCGGGAGCCATGAGCAGTTCTTC. The chain joins TRBV29-1 to TRBJ2-1, with TRBD2 as a possible D gene (6 bases). The germline V and J ends were trimmed by 7 bases and 8 bases, with 15 bases remaining between them. The CDR3 is made up of 12 amino acids. Germline CDR1 reads SQVTM; CDR2 reads ANQGSEA.

CDR3 region: CASSPPPENSTDTQYF. The CDR3 DNA is TGTGCCAGCTCACCACCGCCGGAGAATAGCACAGATACGCAGTATTTT. The chain is built from TRBV18 and TRBJ2-3; D gene unclear. The CDR3 loop spans 16 amino acids. V lost 0 bases and J 0 bases, leaving 10 bases between the germline ends. Germline loops: CDR1 KGHSH, CDR2 LQKENI.

This clonotype was found many times. The chain links TRBV9 to TRBJ2-3, with a possible D match to TRBD1 (6 bases). This CDR3 contains 16 residues. The ends were cut back, 4 bases at V and 3 bases at J, with 18 bases in the middle. Germline CDR1 is SGDLS and CDR2 is YYNGEE. CDR3 in amino acids: CASSPLWGLKTDTQYF. CDR3 nucleotide sequence: TGTGCCAGCAGCCCTCTTTGGGGGCTAAAGACAGATACGCAGTATTTT.

This clonotype was detected ten times or more. CDR3 nucleotide sequence: TGTGCCAGCATATTTGCAGGGGGCGAGGGCTATGGCTACACCTTC. This gives the protein CASIFAGGEGYGYTF. The chain combines TRBV13 with TRBJ1-2; 8 nucleotides align to TRBD1. In germline, CDR1 is PRHDT, CDR2 FYEKMQ (reference sequence). The CDR3 has 15 residues. The V segment lost 7 bases and the J segment 4 bases; nucleotides outside the gene matches: 11.

In this sample, this clonotype turned up many times. The junction shows a germline mismatch at one end, possibly a read error. V gene TRBV7-7 combines with J gene TRBJ2-7, with 8 bases lining up with TRBD2. Germline V gene data show CDR1 as SSHAT and CDR2 as FNYEAQ (reference sequence). The length of the CDR3 is 15 residues. The CDR3 DNA sequence: TGTGCTAGCAGCCTACTGAGCGGGGGCGTCGGGGAGCAGTACTTC. The encoded protein is CASSLLSGGVGEQYF.

In its sample, this clonotype was seen many times. CDR3 bases: TGTGCCAGCTCACCGGTCAACCAGGGGTTGAACACTGAAGCTTTCTTT. Amino acid sequence: CASSPVNQGLNTEAFF. V and J are TRBV18 and TRBJ1-1, with D possibly TRBD1 on 6 matching bases. Germline assignment: CDR1 KGHSH and CDR2 LQKENI. Trimming removed 3 bases from V and 0 bases from J, with 14 bases in between. There are 16 residues in the CDR3. Filled out from reference TRBV18 and TRBJ1-1, the complete variable domain reads NAGVMQNPRHLVRRRGQEARLRCSPMKGHSHVYWYRQLPEEGLKFMVYLQKENIIDESGMPKERFSAEFPKEGPSILRIQQVVRGDSAAYFCASSPVNQGLNTEAFFGQGTRLTVV.

This clonotype was counted only a few times. The gene calls are TRBV14 and TRBJ2-1; 8 nucleotides line up with TRBD2. Germline CDR1 is SGHDN and CDR2 is FVKESK. V dropped 3 bases and J dropped 8; count of bases not matched to a gene: 12. CDR3 length: 16 amino acids. The DNA of the CDR3 is TGTGCCAGCAGCCATTGGCCGGGAGGGCCCTCGGATGAGCAGTTCTTC. Translated: CASSHWPGGPSDEQFF.

Many counts were recorded for this clonotype. The CDR3 spells CSARLPGQGYGYTF. The DNA for the CDR3 is TGCAGTGCTAGGCTACCGGGACAGGGTTATGGCTACACCTTC. This chain joins TRBV20-1 and TRBJ1-2, with 9 bases fitting TRBD1. J was trimmed by 5 bases and V by 3 bases; bases with no gene match: 7. CDR3 length: 14 amino acids. CDR1 is DFQATT, CDR2 SNEGSKA, per germline (reference sequence).

Ten or more counts support this clonotype. The chain employs TRBV7-2 and TRBJ2-7; D perhaps matches TRBD2 (5 bases). Looked up from germline, CDR1 is SGHTA and CDR2 is FQGNSA. V was pared by 0 bases and J by 5 bases, with 17 bases between. This CDR3 has 16 residues. The CDR3 region is CASSLAARLAGHEQYF. The DNA for the CDR3 is TGTGCCAGCAGCTTAGCGGCCCGGCTGGCGGGCCACGAGCAGTACTTC.

At least ten counts were recorded for this clonotype. This sequence joins TRBV5-6 and TRBJ1-2; D is uncertain. This CDR3 contains 15 residues. CDR1 and CDR2 (germline): SGHDT, YYEEEE. Trimming took 3 bases from V and 0 from J, leaving 12 bases between them. CDR3 loop: CASSSYVVSNYGYTF. The CDR3 region has the DNA TGTGCCAGCAGCTCCTACGTAGTTTCTAACTATGGCTACACCTTC.

This clonotype was seen many times. The gene calls are TRBV18 and TRBJ2-7; either TRBD1 or TRBD2 may supply D (6 bases each). The CDR3 consists of 14 residues. Germline values: CDR1 KGHSH, CDR2 LQKENI. Trimming removed 3 bases from V and 6 bases from J, with 15 bases in between. Here the CDR3 DNA reads TGTGCCAGCTCACCGCTTTCGGGGGCCCCCGAGCAGTACTTC. It codes for CASSPLSGAPEQYF.

The table lists this clonotype with many counts. This sequence joins TRBV28 and TRBJ2-1; TRBD2 aligns across 13 bases. CDR1 is MDHEN, CDR2 SYDVKM, per germline. This CDR3 has 15 residues. The J segment lost 6 bases and the V segment lost 7 bases, leaving 6 bases of the junction unmatched. The CDR3 loop is CASNPGTSGINEQFF. For the CDR3, the DNA is TGTGCCAGCAACCCCGGGACTAGCGGGATCAATGAGCAGTTCTTC.

In its sample, this clonotype was seen many times. The chain employs TRBV20-1 and TRBJ2-2, with 10 bases that match TRBD1. This CDR3 is built from 15 residues. V trimming: 6 bases; J trimming: 3 bases; junction bases outside the gene matches: 7. Germline V lookup: CDR1 DFQATT, CDR2 SNEGSKA (reference sequence). The CDR3 DNA sequence: TGCAGTGCCTCAGACAGGGGGCGGGACACCGGGGAGCTGTTTTTT. This translates into CSASDRGRDTGELFF.

The sample holds many counts of this clonotype. The V gene is TRBV12-3 or TRBV12-4, the J gene TRBJ1-1; a possible D gene is TRBD1 (6 bases). This CDR3 spans 15 amino acids. V gave up 6 bases and J gave up 4 bases, with 18 bases separating them. CDR3 in amino acids: CASSLDRVFFTEAFF. The CDR3 DNA is TGTGCCAGCAGCTTGGACAGAGTATTTTTCACTGAAGCTTTCTTT.